Below are 16 T cell receptor beta chains sequenced from a single sample in a study of T cell responses to AZD1222 COVID-19 vaccine. Sequenced by immunoSEQ multiplex PCR; TCRdb stores in-frame clones only, minus some. This table holds about 200,000 clones, approximately 93% found once. The starting material was peripheral blood, obtained 28 days after the second AZD1222 dose. These receptors came from an adult who received the AZD1222 COVID-19 vaccine.

The V gene is TRBV28, the J gene TRBJ1-5; the D gene is possibly TRBD1 (6 bases). The CDR3 sequence is 15 residues long. V was cut by 1 base and J by 6 bases, with 13 bases left in between. Per the germline V gene, CDR1 is MDHEN and CDR2 is SYDVKM. DNA of the CDR3: TGTGCCAGCAGTTTATCGACAGGCCGGGGTCAGCCCCAGCATTTT. It encodes CASSLSTGRGQPQHF.

V gene TRBV21-1 combines with J gene TRBJ1-1. TRBV21-1 constitutes a pseudogene. The CDR3 consists of 14 residues. CDR3 amino acids: CASTHRAGRTEAFF. DNA for the CDR3: TGTGCCAGCACCCATCGAGCGGGGAGGACTGAAGCTTTCTTT.

This clone has a single count. Written as DNA, the CDR3 is TGTGCCAGCAGTCCTACTTGGACAGGGACCTACGAGCAGTACTTC. This translates into CASSPTWTGTYEQYF. The chain uses TRBV6-5 and TRBJ2-7; 8 bases are shared with TRBD1. V lost 5 bases, J lost 2 bases, and 8 bases stayed unmatched. In germline, CDR1 is MNHEY, CDR2 SVGAGI. The CDR3 runs 15 residues.

The V call is TRBV27, the J call TRBJ1-6; 12 nucleotides line up with TRBD1. V lost 8 bases to trimming and J lost 10 bases; unmatched junction nucleotides: 6. Germline V gene data show CDR1 as MNHEY and CDR2 as SMNVEV (reference sequence). This CDR3 has 14 amino acids. The CDR3 bases are TGTGCCAGCGGCCGGGACAGGGGGCGATCACCCCTCCACTTT. Its protein is CASGRDRGRSPLHF.

V gene TRBV2 combines with J gene TRBJ1-4; 8 bases are a match to TRBD1. The CDR3 contains 14 residues. Germline V gives CDR1 SNHLY, CDR2 FYNNEI. J lost 4 bases, V lost 6 bases, and 4 bases had no gene match. CDR3 in amino acids: CASSRDRNNEKLFF. The CDR3 region has the DNA TGTGCCAGCAGCCGGGACAGGAATAATGAAAAACTGTTTTTT.

CDR3 DNA sequence: TGCGCCAGCAGCGCCAACAGAGACCCGAGTCCTTACGAGCAGTACTTC. Translation gives CASSANRDPSPYEQYF. The chain is built from TRBV10-2 and TRBJ2-7; D is uncertain. Germline CDR1 and CDR2: WSHSY and SAAADI. V gave up 6 bases and J gave up 4 bases, with 22 bases separating them. The CDR3 spans 16 residues.

The rearrangement links TRBV7-8 to TRBJ2-1; possibly TRBD1 for D (7 bases). This CDR3 has 15 amino acids. CDR1 is SGHVS, CDR2 FQNEAQ, per germline. V lost 0 bases and J lost 4, with 10 bases in between. The CDR3 region is CASSLAEGAYNEQFF. CDR3 nucleotides: TGTGCCAGCAGCTTAGCGGAGGGGGCGTACAATGAGCAGTTCTTC.

The chain employs TRBV9 and TRBJ2-1; 7 nucleotides agree with TRBD2. Germline-derived CDR1 and CDR2 are SGDLS and YYNGEE. The J segment lost 1 base and the V segment lost 4 bases, leaving 17 bases of the junction unmatched. There are 19 residues in the CDR3. The CDR3, as DNA: TGTGCCAGCAGCCCTACTTCGTTGACGGGAGGCTTTTCCTACAATGAGCAGTTCTTC. Its translation: CASSPTSLTGGFSYNEQFF.

The rearrangement links TRBV5-1 to TRBJ1-4; weak D call: TRBD1 (5 bases). V dropped 0 bases and J dropped 1 base, with 10 bases sitting between them. CDR1 is SGHRS and CDR2 is YFSETQ in the germline V gene. The CDR3 is made up of 16 amino acids. The CDR3 DNA is TGCGCCAGCAGCTTGGATTCGCAGGGAACTAATGAAAAACTGTTTTTT. Translation: CASSLDSQGTNEKLFF.

V and J are TRBV5-1 and TRBJ2-1, with 11 nucleotides matching TRBD2. Germline-derived CDR1 and CDR2 are SGHRS and YFSETQ. V was pared by 3 bases and J by 4 bases, with 9 bases of the junction left unmatched. The CDR3 has 17 amino acids. The CDR3 bases are TGCGCCAGCAGCTCCCCTTCCGGGACTAGCGGTTACAATGAGCAGTTCTTC. This codes for CASSSPSGTSGYNEQFF.

The chain joins TRBV11-2 to TRBJ1-5; D not resolved. The germline CDR1 and CDR2 sequences are SGHAT and FQNNGV. This CDR3 contains 15 residues. Trimming left V 5 bases short and J 2 bases short, with 13 bases between. CDR3 sequence (DNA): TGTGCCAGCAGCCCTGGCCTGAGGGGCAATCAGCCCCAGCATTTT. This encodes CASSPGLRGNQPQHF.

V and J are TRBV11-2 and TRBJ2-2, with D hard to call. CDR3 length equals 14 residues. Trimming pared 1 base from V and 6 bases from J, leaving 9 bases between. CDR1 is SGHAT, CDR2 FQNNGV, per germline. The CDR3 sequence is CASSLGQMAGELFF. The CDR3 nucleotides read TGTGCCAGCAGCTTAGGTCAGATGGCCGGGGAGCTGTTTTTT.

V usage is TRBV24-1 and J usage is TRBJ1-2; 7 nucleotides line up with TRBD1. The CDR3 runs to 18 residues. Germline V CDR1 and CDR2: KGHDR, SFDVKD. Trimming removed 9 bases from V and 0 bases from J; junction bases left unmatched: 18. CDR3 amino acids: CATGQGVYPTQSNYGYTF. DNA of the CDR3: TGTGCCACCGGGCAGGGGGTCTACCCCACGCAGTCTAACTATGGCTACACCTTC.

The V and J genes are TRBV24-1 and TRBJ1-2, with a tentative D call TRBD1 (5 bases). Germline V gene lookup returns CDR1 KGHDR and CDR2 SFDVKD. This CDR3 has 13 residues. The V and J ends lost 2 bases and 4 bases respectively, with 7 bases between them. The CDR3 DNA sequence: TGTGCCACCAGTGATTCAGGGTCCTATGGCTACACCTTC. Translated: CATSDSGSYGYTF.

This chain connects TRBV2 to TRBJ1-2; D not resolved. V lost 3 bases, J lost 4 bases, and 18 bases lay in between. Germline CDR1 reads SNHLY; CDR2 reads FYNNEI. This CDR3 has 16 residues. CDR3 sequence reads: CASSEKKGPQIYGYTF. As DNA, the CDR3 is TGTGCCAGCAGTGAGAAAAAAGGGCCTCAGATCTATGGCTACACCTTC.

V is TRBV14 and J is TRBJ1-1; perhaps TRBD1 as D (6 bases). Germline loops: CDR1 SGHDN, CDR2 FVKESK. Trimming cost V 1 base and J 3 bases, with 15 bases left between them. The CDR3 runs 16 residues. Here the CDR3 reads CASSQVTGNLDTEAFF. CDR3 sequence (DNA): TGTGCCAGCAGCCAAGTTACAGGGAACTTGGACACTGAAGCTTTCTTT.